This T cell receptor (beta chain) was recovered during a study of blood T cell repertoires in COVID-19. As for the study in general: The study drew acute and convalescent COVID-19 samples from the United States, Italy and Spain. T cells, B-cell-depleted T cells, or PBMCs supplied cDNA or gDNA.

This clone was seen a handful of times. Trimming cost V 2 bases and J 7 bases, with 11 bases left between them. The CDR3 spans 14 residues. The V gene's germline CDR1 is SGHTA and CDR2 FQGNSA. Per the authors' pipeline: Amplification from reference gene primers served as the basis for estimated nucleated cell counts. Profiled with immunoSEQ multiplex PCR; TCRdb holds only in-frame clones, not every one. That table gives V, J and clone size, and the DNA gave D and trimming. This table holds some 240,000 clones, approximately 89% found once. The cohort comprised adults aged about 18 to 100 years residing in 20 to 25 US areas.

The chain combines TRBV7-2 with TRBJ2-2; D is ambiguous. Sequencing input: PBMCs or T cells enriched from blood (not recorded which). This receptor was taken from a woman in her forties who had been exposed to COVID-19. CDR3 residues: CASSLLTVGGELFF. CDR3 coding DNA: TGTGCCAGCAGCTTATTAACCGTCGGCGGGGAGCTGTTTTTT.